This T cell receptor beta chain is drawn from a study of CD8 T cells in Susac syndrome. With random hexamers, roughly 0.45 to 1 ug RNA was reverse transcribed. A single record per CDR3 protein comes from TCRdb applying MiXCR to the immunoSEQ multiplex PCR reads. Among approximately 190,000 distinct CDR3 sequences listed, more than 90% were seen once. The multiple sclerosis control group was made up of treatment-naive patients with stable or active relapsing-remitting disease. The germline gives CDR1 PRHDT, CDR2 FYEKMQ (reference sequence). With 0 bases clipped from V and 5 bases from J, the junction kept 4 bases outside the gene matches. The CDR3 length is 15 residues.

The sample consisted of CD4+ T cells from PBMCs. This TCR came from a human donor with multiple sclerosis. This sequence joins TRBV13 and TRBJ2-1; 7 nucleotides agree with TRBD2. The CDR3 bases are TGTGCCAGCAGCTTAGGGCTAGCGGACGACAATGAGCAGTTCTTC. It yields the protein CASSLGLADDNEQFF.